A selection of T cell receptor beta chains follows, all from one sample in a study of cytomegalovirus exposure and HLA in healthy donors. Measured with immunoSEQ multiplex PCR; TCRdb has only the in-frame clones, and not every one. The table includes about 100,000 clones, 74% detected once. Sequenced material: PBMCs. All receptors come from a man aged 45-60 years in good health and CMV-seropositive. Each CDR3 is given without its conserved first and last residue.

V,CDR3
TRBV5-1,ASSLQTGGFNMNTEAF
TRBV19,ASSIMGTLAKNIQY
TRBV5-1,ASSLAGLAVSYEQY
TRBV9,ASSVGSRDSAYYGYT
TRBV29-1,SVTTGLALDTQY
TRBV4-1,ASSLTSGRGELF
TRBV27,ASSLFLGGAETQY
TRBV4-1,ASSQTGLNTEAF
TRBV5-1,ASKQGTDTQY
TRBV7-8,ASSLTGSGGQY
TRBV19,ASSRDRAYEQY
TRBV11-2,ASSSLAGSSYEQY
TRBV6-1,ASHEDTEAF
TRBV10-1,ASIRQGKDSNQPQH
TRBV30,AWSVRAGGPPLG
TRBV4-1,ASSQLAGVNQETQY
TRBV11-2,ASSPGMNTGELF
TRBV2,ASSGRQTTGELF
TRBV19,ASSRWPWGQINTEAF
TRBV4-1,ASSPTDRGLYNEQF
TRBV19,ASRLLRGREDGYT
TRBV9,ASSVASGIYNEQF
TRBV15,ATSREQGMY
TRBV9,ASSVSGGLATVTDTQY
TRBV4-1,ASSPRAGGPEETQY
TRBV5-1,ASSSTSGGYAYEQY
TRBV10-3,AISDKGGASPEAF
TRBV30,AWGQFYSNQPQH
TRBV6-1,ASSERGTGGRPQH
TRBV7-9,ASSLGQAVRNTIY
TRBV9,ASSRQGAEYGYT
TRBV5-1,TSSVDRGQDGYT
TRBV9,ASSVGGQGADGYT
TRBV7-3,ASSWTGVGYNEQF
TRBV7-3,ASSLGGTDYGYT
TRBV19,ASSIVGRTTQYEQY
TRBV14,ASSQETTVDRGGEQY
TRBV29-1,SVGGTAYEQY
TRBV7-7,ASSLKLAGELF
TRBV5-1,ASSLQYTNEKLF
TRBV12-5,ASGLVQGGSSTDGYT
TRBV25-1,ASSESGGGWKPYEQY
TRBV7-3,ASSQGLTGNTIY
TRBV4-1,ASSRLSGLAGHTGELF
TRBV5-5,ASSSLPSYGYT
TRBV25-1,ASSGPGTPSGEY
TRBV6-5,ATGPGQNYGYT
TRBV6-6,ASSLPGQGYNEQF
TRBV6-1,ASNRDTSTDTQY
TRBV5-5,ASSLGAGGYGYT
TRBV10-3,AISRRGADGGYT
TRBV19,ASSFGTSGRYTDTQY
TRBV5-4,ASSLRVLGIRTGIEAF
TRBV5-1,ASSLNTGVNQPQH
TRBV7-3,ASSLSGGGNTGELF
TRBV12-1,ASSLRLAAHYEQY
TRBV5-1,ASRATGATNEKLF
TRBV2,ASSESVISLNEQF